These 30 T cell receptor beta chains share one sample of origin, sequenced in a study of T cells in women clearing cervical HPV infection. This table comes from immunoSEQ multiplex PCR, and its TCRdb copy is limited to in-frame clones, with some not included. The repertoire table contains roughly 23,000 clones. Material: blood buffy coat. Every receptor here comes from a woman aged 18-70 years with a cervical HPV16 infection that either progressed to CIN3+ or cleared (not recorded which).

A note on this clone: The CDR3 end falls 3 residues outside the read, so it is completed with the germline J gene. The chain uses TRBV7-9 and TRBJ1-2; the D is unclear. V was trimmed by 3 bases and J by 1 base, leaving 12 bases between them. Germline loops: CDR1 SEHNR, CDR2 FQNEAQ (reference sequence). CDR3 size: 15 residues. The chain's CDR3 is CASSFQEGFNYGYTF. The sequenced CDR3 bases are TGTGCCAGCAGCTTTCAAGAGGGCTTTAACTATGGC. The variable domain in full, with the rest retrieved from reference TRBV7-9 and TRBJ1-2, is DTGVSQNPRHKITKRGQNVTFRCDPISEHNRLYWYRQTLGQGPEFLTYFQNEAQLEKSRLLSDRFSAERPKGSFSTLEIQRTEQGDSAMYLCASSFQEGFNYGYTFGSGTRLTVV.

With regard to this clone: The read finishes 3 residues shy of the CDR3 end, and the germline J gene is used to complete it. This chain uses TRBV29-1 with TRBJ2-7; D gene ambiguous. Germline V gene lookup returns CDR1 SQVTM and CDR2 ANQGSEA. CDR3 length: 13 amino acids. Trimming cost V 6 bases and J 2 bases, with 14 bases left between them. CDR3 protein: CSVAVGRPYEQYF. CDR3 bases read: TGCAGCGTCGCAGTGGGCAGACCCTACGAG.

The CDR3 bases that were read are TGTGCCAGCAGCTACGCCGCCGGGGGCCAAGAGACC. As protein: CASSYAAGGQET. The entire CDR3 is CASSYAAGGQETQYF. The rearrangement joins TRBV9 to TRBJ2-5; TRBD2 might be the D (6 bases). The read gets to within 3 residues of the CDR3 end, and the germline J gene fills in the rest. Trimming removed 4 bases at V and 1 base at J, with 14 bases between. The length of the CDR3 is 15 residues. Germline loops: CDR1 SGDLS, CDR2 YYNGEE.

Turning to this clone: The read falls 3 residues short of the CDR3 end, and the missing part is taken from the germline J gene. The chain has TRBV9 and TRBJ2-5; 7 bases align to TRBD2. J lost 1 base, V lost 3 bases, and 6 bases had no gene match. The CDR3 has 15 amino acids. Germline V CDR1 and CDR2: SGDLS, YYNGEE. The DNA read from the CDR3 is TGTGCCAGCAGCGCCGATCTAGCGGCCCAAGAGACC. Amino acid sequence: CASSADLAAQET. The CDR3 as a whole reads CASSADLAAQETQYF.

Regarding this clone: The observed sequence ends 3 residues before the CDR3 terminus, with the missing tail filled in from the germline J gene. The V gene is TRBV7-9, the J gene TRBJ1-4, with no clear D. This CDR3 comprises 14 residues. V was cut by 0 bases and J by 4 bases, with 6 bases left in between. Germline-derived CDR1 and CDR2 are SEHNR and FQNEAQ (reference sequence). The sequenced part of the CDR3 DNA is TGTGCCAGCAGCTTAGCGTCGGGTAATGAAAAA. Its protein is CASSLASGNEK. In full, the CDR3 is CASSLASGNEKLFF. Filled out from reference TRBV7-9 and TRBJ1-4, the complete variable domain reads DTGVSQNPRHKITKRGQNVTFRCDPISEHNRLYWYRQTLGQGPEFLTYFQNEAQLEKSRLLSDRFSAERPKGSFSTLEIQRTEQGDSAMYLCASSLASGNEKLFFGSGTQLSVL.

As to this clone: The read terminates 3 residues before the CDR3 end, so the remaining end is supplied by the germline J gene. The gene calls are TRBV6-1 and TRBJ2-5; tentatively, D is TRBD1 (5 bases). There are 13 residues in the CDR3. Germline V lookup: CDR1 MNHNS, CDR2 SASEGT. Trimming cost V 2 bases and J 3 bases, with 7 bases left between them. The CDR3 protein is CASSEQGEETQYF. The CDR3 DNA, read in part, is TGTGCCAGCAGTGAACAGGGCGAAGAGACC.

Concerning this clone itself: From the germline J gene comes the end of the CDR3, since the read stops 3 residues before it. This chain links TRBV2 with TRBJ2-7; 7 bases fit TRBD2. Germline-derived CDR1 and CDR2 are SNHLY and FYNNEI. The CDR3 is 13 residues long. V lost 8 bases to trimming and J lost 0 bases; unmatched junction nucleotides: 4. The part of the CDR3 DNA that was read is TGTGCCAGCCAAGCGGGATTCTCCTACGAG. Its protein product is CASQAGFSYE. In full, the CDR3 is CASQAGFSYEQYF.

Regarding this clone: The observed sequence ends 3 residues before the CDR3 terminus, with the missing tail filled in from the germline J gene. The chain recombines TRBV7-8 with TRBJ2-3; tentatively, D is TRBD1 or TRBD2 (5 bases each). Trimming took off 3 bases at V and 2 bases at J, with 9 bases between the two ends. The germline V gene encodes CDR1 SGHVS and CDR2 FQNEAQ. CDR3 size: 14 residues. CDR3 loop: CASSLRGDTDTQYF. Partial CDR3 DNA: TGTGCCAGCAGCTTGAGGGGAGACACAGATACG.

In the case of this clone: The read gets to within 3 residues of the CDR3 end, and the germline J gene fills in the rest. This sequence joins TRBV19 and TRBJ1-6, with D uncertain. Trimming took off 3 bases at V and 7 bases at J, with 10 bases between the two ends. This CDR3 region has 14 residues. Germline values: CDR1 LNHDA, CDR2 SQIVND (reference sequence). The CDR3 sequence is CASSIPIKNSPLHF. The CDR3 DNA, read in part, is TGTGCCAGTAGTATCCCTATCAAGAATTCACCC.

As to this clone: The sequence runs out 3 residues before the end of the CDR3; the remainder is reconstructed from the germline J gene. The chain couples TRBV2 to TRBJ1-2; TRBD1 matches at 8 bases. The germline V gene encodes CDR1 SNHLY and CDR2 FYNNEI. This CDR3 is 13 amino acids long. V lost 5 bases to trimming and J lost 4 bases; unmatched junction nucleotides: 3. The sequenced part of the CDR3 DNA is TGTGCCAGCAGTCGACAGGGGAGCTATGGC. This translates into CASSRQGSYG. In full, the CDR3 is CASSRQGSYGYTF.

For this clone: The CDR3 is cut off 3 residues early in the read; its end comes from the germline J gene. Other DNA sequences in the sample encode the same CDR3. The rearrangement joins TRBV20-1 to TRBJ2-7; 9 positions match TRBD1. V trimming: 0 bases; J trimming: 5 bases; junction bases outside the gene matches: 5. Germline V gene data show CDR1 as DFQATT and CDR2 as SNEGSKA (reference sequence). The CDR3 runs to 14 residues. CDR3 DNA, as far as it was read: TGCAGTGCTAGAGACGGGACAGGGTCGGACGAG. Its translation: CSARDGTGSDE. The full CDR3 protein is CSARDGTGSDEQYF.

CDR3 bases read: TGTGCCAGCAGTCGTCCGGGGACAGGGAATTCACCC. Its translation is CASSRPGTGNSP. The complete CDR3 protein is CASSRPGTGNSPLHF. The rearrangement links TRBV12-3 or TRBV12-4 to TRBJ1-6; 9 positions agree with TRBD1. The DNA ends 3 residues before the CDR3 does, and the rest of the CDR3 is filled in from the germline J gene. The CDR3 spans 15 residues. Trimming removed 5 bases from V and 7 bases from J; junction bases left unmatched: 6.

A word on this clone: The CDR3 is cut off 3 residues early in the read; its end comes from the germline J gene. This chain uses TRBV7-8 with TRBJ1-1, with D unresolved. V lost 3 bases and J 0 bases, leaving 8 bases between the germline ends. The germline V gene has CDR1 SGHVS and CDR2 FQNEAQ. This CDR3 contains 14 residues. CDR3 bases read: TGTGCCAGCAGCTTGCGGGAAATGAACACTGAA. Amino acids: CASSLREMNTE. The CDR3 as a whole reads CASSLREMNTEAFF.

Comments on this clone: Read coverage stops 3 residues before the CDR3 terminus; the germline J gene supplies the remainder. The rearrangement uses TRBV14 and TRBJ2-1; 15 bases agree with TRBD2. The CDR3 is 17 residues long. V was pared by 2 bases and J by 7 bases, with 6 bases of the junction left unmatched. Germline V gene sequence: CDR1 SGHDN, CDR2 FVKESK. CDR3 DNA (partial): TGTGCCAGCAGCCAAAAACCGGGACTAGCGGGAGGTAATGAG. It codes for CASSQKPGLAGGNE. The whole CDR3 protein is CASSQKPGLAGGNEQFF.

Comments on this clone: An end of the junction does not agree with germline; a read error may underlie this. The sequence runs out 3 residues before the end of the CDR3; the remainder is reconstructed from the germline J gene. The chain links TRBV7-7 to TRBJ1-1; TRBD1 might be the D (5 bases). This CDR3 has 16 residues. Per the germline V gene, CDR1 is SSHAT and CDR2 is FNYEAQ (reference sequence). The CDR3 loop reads CASSLIEGMEDTEAFF. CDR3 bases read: TGTGCTAGCAGCTTAATCGAGGGGATGGAGGACACTGAA.

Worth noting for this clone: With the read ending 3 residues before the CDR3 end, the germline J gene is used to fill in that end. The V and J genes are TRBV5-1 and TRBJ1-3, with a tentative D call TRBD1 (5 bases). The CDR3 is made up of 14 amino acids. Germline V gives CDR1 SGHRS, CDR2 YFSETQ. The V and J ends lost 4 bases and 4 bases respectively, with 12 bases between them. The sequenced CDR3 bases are TGCGCCAGCAGCCTGACAGAAGAGGGAAACACC. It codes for CASSLTEEGNT. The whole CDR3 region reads CASSLTEEGNTIYF. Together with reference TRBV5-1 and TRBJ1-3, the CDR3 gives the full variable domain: KAGVTQTPRYLIKTRGQQVTLSCSPISGHRSVSWYQQTPGQGLQFLFEYFSETQRNKGNFPGRFSGRQFSNSRSEMNVSTLELGDSALYLCASSLTEEGNTIYFGEGSWLTVV.

CDR3 DNA, as far as it was read: TGCGCCAGCAGCCTAGAGCAAAGCTCCTATAATTCACCG. Its protein is CASSLEQSSYNSP. The CDR3 as a whole reads CASSLEQSSYNSPLFF. The V and J genes are TRBV5-1 and TRBJ2-2; D is unclear. The missing CDR3 end, 3 residues past where the read stops, is filled in from the germline J gene. This CDR3 has 16 amino acids. Germline CDR1 is SGHRS and CDR2 is YFSETQ.

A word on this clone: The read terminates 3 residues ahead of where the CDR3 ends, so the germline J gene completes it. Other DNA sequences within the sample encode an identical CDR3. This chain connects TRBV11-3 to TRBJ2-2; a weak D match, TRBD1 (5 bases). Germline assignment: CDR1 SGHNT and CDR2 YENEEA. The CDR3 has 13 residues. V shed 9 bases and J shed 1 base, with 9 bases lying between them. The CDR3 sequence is CASRQGNTGELFF. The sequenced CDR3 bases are TGTGCCAGTAGGCAGGGGAACACCGGGGAG.

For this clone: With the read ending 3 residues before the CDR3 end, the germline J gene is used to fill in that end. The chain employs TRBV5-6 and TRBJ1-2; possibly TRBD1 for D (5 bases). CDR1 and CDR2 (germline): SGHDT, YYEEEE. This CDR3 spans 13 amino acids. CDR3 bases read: TGTGCCAGCAGCTTGGTGCAGGGAAGGGGC. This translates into CASSLVQGRG. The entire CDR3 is CASSLVQGRGYTF.

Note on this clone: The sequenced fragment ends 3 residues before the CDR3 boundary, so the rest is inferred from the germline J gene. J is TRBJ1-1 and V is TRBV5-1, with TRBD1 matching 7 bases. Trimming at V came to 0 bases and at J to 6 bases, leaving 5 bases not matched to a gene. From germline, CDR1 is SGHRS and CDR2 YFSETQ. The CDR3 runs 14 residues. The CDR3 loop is CASSLAQGVAEAFF. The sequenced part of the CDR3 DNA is TGCGCCAGCAGCTTGGCGCAGGGGGTAGCTGAA.

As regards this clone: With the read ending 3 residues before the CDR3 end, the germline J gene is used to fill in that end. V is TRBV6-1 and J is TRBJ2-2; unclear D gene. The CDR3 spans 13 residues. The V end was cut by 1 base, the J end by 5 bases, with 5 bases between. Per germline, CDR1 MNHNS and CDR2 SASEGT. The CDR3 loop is CASSEVGTGELFF. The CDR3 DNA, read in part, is TGTGCCAGCAGTGAAGTAGGGACCGGGGAG.

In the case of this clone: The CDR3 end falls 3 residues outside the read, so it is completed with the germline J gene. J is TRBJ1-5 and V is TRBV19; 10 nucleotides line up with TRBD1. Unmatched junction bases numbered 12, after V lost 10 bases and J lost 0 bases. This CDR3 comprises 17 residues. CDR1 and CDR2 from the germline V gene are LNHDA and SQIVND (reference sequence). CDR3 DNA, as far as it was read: TGTGCCACAAGATCGGGACAGGGGTCCTATAGCAATCAGCCC. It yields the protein CATRSGQGSYSNQP. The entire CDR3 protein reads CATRSGQGSYSNQPQHF.

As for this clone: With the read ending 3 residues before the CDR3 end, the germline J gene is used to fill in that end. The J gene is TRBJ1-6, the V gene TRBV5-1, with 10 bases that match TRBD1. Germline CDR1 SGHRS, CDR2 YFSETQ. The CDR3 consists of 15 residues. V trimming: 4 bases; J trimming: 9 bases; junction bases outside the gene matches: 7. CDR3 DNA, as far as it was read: TGCGCCAGCAGCCAAGGACAGGGGGTGAGTTCACCC. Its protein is CASSQGQGVSSP. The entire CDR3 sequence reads CASSQGQGVSSPLHF.

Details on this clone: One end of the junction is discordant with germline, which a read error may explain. CDR3 DNA (partial): TGTGCTAGCAGCCCTAGTACTAGCACAGATACG. Translated, it gives CASSPSTSTDT. The full-length CDR3 reads as CASSPSTSTDTQYF. The chain uses TRBV7-7 and TRBJ2-3, with D unclear. Sequencing ends 3 residues short of the CDR3 end; the germline J gene provides the rest. The CDR3 loop spans 14 amino acids. Per germline, CDR1 SSHAT and CDR2 FNYEAQ (reference sequence). The variable domain in full, with the rest retrieved from reference TRBV7-7 and TRBJ2-3, is GAGVSQSPRYKVTKRGQDVTLRCDPISSHATLYWYQQALGQGPEFLTYFNYEAQPDKSGLPSDRFSAERPEGSISTLTIQRTEQRDSAMYRCASSPSTSTDTQYFGPGTRLTVL.

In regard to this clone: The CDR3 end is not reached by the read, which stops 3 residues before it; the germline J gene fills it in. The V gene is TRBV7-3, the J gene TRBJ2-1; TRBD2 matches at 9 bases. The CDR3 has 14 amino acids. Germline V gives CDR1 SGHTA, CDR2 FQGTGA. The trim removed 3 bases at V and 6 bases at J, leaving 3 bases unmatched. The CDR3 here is CASSFSGSGNEQFF. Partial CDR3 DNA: TGTGCCAGCAGCTTTAGCGGGAGTGGCAATGAG. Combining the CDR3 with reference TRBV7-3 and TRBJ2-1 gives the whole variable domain GAGVSQTPSNKVTEKGKYVELRCDPISGHTALYWYRQSLGQGPEFLIYFQGTGAADDSGLPNDRFFAVRPEGSVSTLKIQRTERGDSAVYLCASSFSGSGNEQFFGPGTRLTVL.

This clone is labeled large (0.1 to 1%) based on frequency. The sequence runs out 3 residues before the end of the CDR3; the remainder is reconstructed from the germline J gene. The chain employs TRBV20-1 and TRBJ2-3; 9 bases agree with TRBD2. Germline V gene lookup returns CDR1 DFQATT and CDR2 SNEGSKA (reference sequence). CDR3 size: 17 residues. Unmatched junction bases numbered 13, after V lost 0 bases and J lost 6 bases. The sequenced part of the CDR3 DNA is TGCAGTGCTAGAGAGGGCGGGGGGGACCCAACCCGGGATACG. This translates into CSAREGGGDPTRDT. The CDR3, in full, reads CSAREGGGDPTRDTQYF.

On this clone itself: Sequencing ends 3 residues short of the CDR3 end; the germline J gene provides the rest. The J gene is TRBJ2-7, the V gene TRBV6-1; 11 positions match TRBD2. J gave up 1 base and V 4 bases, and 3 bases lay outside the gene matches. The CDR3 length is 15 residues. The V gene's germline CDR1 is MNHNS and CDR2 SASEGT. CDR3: CASSGLAGGSYEQYF. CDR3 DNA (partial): TGTGCCAGCAGTGGCCTAGCGGGGGGTTCCTACGAG.

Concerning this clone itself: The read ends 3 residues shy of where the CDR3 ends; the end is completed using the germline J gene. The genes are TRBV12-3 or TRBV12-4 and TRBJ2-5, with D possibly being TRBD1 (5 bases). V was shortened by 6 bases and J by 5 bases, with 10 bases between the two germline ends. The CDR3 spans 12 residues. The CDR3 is CASSSGRETQYF. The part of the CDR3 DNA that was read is TGTGCCAGCAGCTCAGGGCGCGAGACC.

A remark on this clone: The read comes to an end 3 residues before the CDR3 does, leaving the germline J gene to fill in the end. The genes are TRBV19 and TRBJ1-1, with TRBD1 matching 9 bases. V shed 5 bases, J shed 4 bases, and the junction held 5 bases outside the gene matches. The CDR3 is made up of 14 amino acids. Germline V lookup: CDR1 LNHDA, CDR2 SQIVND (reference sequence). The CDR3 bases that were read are TGTGCCAGTAGTTTCAGGACAGGGGTCACTGAA. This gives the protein CASSFRTGVTE. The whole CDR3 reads CASSFRTGVTEAFF.

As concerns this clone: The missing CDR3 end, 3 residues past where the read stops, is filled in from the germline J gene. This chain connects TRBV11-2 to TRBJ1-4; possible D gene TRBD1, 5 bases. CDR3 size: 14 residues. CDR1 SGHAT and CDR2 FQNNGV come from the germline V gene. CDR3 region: CASSLDRDSSTLFF. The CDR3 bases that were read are TGTGCCAGCAGCTTAGATCGGGACTCCTCAACA. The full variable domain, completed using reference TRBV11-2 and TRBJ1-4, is EAGVAQSPRYKIIEKRQSVAFWCNPISGHATLYWYQQILGQGPKLLIQFQNNGVVDDSQLPKDRFSAERLKGVDSTLKIQPAKLEDSAVYLCASSLDRDSSTLFFGSGTQLSVL.